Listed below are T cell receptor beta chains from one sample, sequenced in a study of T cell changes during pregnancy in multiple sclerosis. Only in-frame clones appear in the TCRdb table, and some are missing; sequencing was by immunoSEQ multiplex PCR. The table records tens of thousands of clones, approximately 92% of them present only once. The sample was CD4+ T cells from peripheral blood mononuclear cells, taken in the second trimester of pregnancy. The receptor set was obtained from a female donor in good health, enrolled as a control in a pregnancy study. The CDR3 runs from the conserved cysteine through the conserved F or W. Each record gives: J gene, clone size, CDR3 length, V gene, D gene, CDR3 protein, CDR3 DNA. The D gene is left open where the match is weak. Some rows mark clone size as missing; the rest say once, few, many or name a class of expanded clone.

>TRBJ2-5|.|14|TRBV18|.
CASSPSGNQETQYF
TGTGCCAGCTCACCATCCGGGAACCAAGAGACCCAGTACTTC
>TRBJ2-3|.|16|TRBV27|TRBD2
CASSSHLADRGDTQYF
TGTGCCAGCAGTTCTCATCTAGCGGATCGGGGAGATACGCAGTATTTT
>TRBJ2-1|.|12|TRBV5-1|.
CASSLQRAGQFF
TGCGCCAGCAGCTTACAGAGGGCCGGACAGTTCTTC
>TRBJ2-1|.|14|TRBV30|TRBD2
CAWSLTGLYNEQFF
TGTGCCTGGAGTCTAACGGGACTATACAATGAGCAGTTCTTC
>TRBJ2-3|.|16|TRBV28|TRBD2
CASSSALRGGTDTQYF
TGTGCCAGCAGTTCCGCTCTGCGGGGGGGCACAGATACGCAGTATTTT
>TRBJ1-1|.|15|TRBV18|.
CASSPPDPGSTEAFF
TGTGCCAGCTCACCACCTGATCCGGGGAGCACTGAAGCTTTCTTT
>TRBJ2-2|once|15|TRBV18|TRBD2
CASSPGTSGTGELFF
TGTGCCAGCTCACCAGGGACTAGCGGCACCGGGGAGCTGTTTTTT
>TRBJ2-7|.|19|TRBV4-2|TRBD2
CASSQVALTTSGSSYEQYF
TGTGCCAGCAGCCAAGTCGCCCTTACAACTAGCGGAAGCTCCTACGAGCAGTACTTC
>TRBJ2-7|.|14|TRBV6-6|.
CASSSLQIFYEQYF
TGTGCCAGCAGTTCGTTACAGATCTTCTACGAGCAGTACTTC
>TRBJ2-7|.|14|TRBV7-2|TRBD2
CASSLGLAGGEQYF
TGTGCCAGCAGCTTGGGACTAGCGGGAGGAGAGCAGTACTTC
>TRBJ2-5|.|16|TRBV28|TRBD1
CASSLGDRGYQETQYF
TGTGCCAGCAGTTTGGGGGACAGGGGATACCAAGAGACCCAGTACTTC
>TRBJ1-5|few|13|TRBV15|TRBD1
CATSDRGNQPQHF
TGTGCCACTTCGGACAGGGGCAATCAGCCCCAGCATTTT
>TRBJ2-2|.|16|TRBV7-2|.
CASSLDRAGNTGELFF
TGTGCCAGCAGCTTAGACCGCGCGGGAAACACCGGGGAGCTGTTTTTT
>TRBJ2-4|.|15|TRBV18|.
CASSPAGTGKNIQYF
TGTGCCAGCTCACCAGCGGGGACTGGCAAAAACATTCAGTACTTC
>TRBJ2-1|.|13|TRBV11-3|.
CASSLAPTTEQFF
TGTGCCAGCAGCTTAGCACCCACAACTGAGCAGTTCTTC
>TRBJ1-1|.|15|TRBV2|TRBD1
CASSGGVDRASRAFF
TGTGCCAGCAGTGGTGGGGTGGACAGGGCCAGTAGAGCTTTCTTT
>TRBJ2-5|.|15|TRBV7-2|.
CASSLMGVSQETQYF
TGTGCCAGCAGCTTAATGGGAGTCAGTCAAGAGACCCAGTACTTC
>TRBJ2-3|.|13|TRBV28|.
CASSLIAGATQYF
TGTGCCAGCAGTTTAATAGCAGGGGCTACGCAGTATTTT
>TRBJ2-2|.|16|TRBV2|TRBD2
CASSPRGVADTGELFF
TGTGCCAGCAGTCCCCGGGGGGTAGCGGACACCGGGGAGCTGTTTTTT
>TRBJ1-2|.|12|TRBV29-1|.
CSVESGYYGYTF
TGCAGCGTCGAGTCCGGGTACTATGGCTACACCTTC
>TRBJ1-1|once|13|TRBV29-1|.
CSVGGRENTEAFF
TGCAGCGTTGGGGGCAGGGAAAACACTGAAGCTTTCTTT
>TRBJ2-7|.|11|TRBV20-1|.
CLGTSSYEQYF
TGCCTAGGTACGAGCTCCTACGAGCAGTACTTC
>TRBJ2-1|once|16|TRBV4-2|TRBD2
CASSQEPSGRDNEQFF
TGTGCCAGCAGCCAAGAACCTAGCGGGAGGGATAATGAGCAGTTCTTC
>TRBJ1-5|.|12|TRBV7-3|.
CASSFQGQPQHF
TGTGCCAGCAGCTTTCAGGGGCAGCCCCAGCATTTT
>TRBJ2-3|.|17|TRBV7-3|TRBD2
CASSLTPLAGGGDTQYF
TGTGCCAGCAGCTTAACCCCCCTAGCGGGAGGAGGGGATACGCAGTATTTT
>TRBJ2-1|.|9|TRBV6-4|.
CAGHVEQFF
TGTGCCGGACATGTAGAGCAGTTCTTC
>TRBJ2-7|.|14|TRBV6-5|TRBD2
CASRRGLGSYEQYF
TGTGCCAGCAGACGGGGACTAGGGTCCTACGAGCAGTACTTC
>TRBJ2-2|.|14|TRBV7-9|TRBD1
CASSPTGTDRELFF
TGTGCCAGCAGCCCCACCGGGACAGACAGGGAGCTGTTTTTT
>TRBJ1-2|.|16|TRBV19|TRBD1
CASRRQTGEGVYGYTF
TGTGCCAGTAGACGTCAGACAGGGGAGGGGGTCTATGGCTACACCTTC
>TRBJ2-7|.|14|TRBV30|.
CAWSVYFRTYEQYF
TGTGCCTGGAGTGTATACTTCCGTACCTACGAGCAGTACTTC
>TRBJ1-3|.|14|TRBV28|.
CASSFASGGNTIYF
TGTGCCAGCAGTTTTGCCAGCGGGGGAAACACCATATATTTT
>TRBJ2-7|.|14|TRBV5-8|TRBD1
CASSPGTGVHEQYF
TGTGCCAGCAGCCCCGGGACAGGGGTCCACGAGCAGTACTTC
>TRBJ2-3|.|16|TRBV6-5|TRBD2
CASSYDLAGVGDTQYF
TGTGCCAGCAGTTACGATCTAGCGGGAGTGGGAGATACGCAGTATTTT
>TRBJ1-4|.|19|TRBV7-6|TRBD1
CASSPPKGTGRLISEKLFF
TGTGCCAGCAGCCCCCCCAAAGGGACAGGGCGCCTTATTAGTGAAAAACTGTTTTTT
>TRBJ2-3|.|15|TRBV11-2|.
CASSPVLGRTDTQYF
TGTGCCAGCAGCCCGGTCCTAGGTCGGACAGATACGCAGTATTTT
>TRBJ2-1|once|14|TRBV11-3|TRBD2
CASSVFPGGNEQFF
TGTGCCAGCAGCGTATTCCCGGGGGGCAATGAGCAGTTCTTC
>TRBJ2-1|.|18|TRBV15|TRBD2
CATSAPGTSGGLYNEQFF
TGTGCCACCAGCGCTCCCGGGACTAGCGGCGGACTCTACAATGAGCAGTTCTTC
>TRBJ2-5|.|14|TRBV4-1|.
CASSQEEGRETQYF
TGCGCCAGCAGCCAAGAGGAAGGCAGGGAGACCCAGTACTTC
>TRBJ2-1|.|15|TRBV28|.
CASSSWTETYNEQFF
TGTGCCAGCAGTTCCTGGACTGAGACCTACAATGAGCAGTTCTTC
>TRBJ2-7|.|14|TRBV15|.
CATSRDRGRYEQYF
TGTGCCACCAGCAGAGATCGAGGCCGCTACGAGCAGTACTTC
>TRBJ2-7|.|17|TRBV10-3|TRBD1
CAISETIPGQGAYEQYF
TGTGCCATCAGTGAGACGATTCCGGGACAGGGGGCCTACGAGCAGTACTTC
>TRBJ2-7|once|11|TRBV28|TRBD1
CATTGNYEQYF
TGTGCCACGACAGGGAACTACGAGCAGTACTTC
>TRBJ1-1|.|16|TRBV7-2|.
CASSLAAGEGNTEAFF
TGTGCCAGCAGCTTAGCGGCAGGGGAGGGGAACACTGAAGCTTTCTTT
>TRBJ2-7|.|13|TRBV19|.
CASSIPSSYEQYF
TGTGCCAGTAGTATACCGAGCTCCTACGAGCAGTACTTC